These 21 T cell receptor beta chains were all obtained from the same sample, sequenced in a study of identifying expanded T cells in peripheral blood. Here immunoSEQ multiplex PCR was the method, and the copy in TCRdb shows in-frame clones only, minus some. The table records some 95,000 clones, 86% of them present only once. The sample consisted of blood. The receptors were sampled from a person between 18 and 69 years old in good health.

The CDR3 sequence: CASSILGAAGANVLTF. The CDR3, as DNA: TGTGCCAGTAGTATTTTGGGGGCAGCTGGGGCCAACGTCCTGACTTTC. The chain uses TRBV19 and TRBJ2-6; D is possibly TRBD1 (6 bases). The germline V and J ends were trimmed by 3 bases and 2 bases, with 11 bases remaining between them. This CDR3 comprises 16 residues. Germline V lookup: CDR1 LNHDA, CDR2 SQIVND (reference sequence).

V gene TRBV2 combines with J gene TRBJ1-5; D is perhaps TRBD1 (5 bases). Looked up from germline, CDR1 is SNHLY and CDR2 is FYNNEI. Trimming pared 5 bases from V and 4 bases from J, leaving 15 bases between. The CDR3 sequence is 15 residues long. CDR3 in amino acids: CASSWGFGGNQPQHF. CDR3 coding DNA: TGTGCCAGCAGTTGGGGCTTCGGAGGGAATCAGCCCCAGCATTTT.

This clone was found once. The chain couples TRBV14 to TRBJ2-7; D is undetermined. Germline values: CDR1 SGHDN, CDR2 FVKESK. Trimming took 4 bases from V and 6 from J, leaving 10 bases between them. CDR3 length: 12 amino acids. This chain's CDR3 is CASSRLGGEQYF. The DNA for the CDR3 is TGTGCCAGCAGCCGTTTAGGCGGCGAGCAGTACTTC.

V gene TRBV12-5 combines with J gene TRBJ2-7, with D possibly matching TRBD1 (6 bases). This CDR3 contains 13 residues. Germline CDR1 and CDR2: LGHNT and FRNRAP. The V and J ends lost 3 bases and 5 bases respectively, with 11 bases between them. In nucleotides, the CDR3 is TGTGCTAGTGGTTTCTTCAGGGGCCACGAGCAGTACTTC. Translating gives CASGFFRGHEQYF.

V and J are TRBV30 and TRBJ1-6; D gene uncertain. This CDR3 is built from 18 residues. Germline assignment: CDR1 GTSNPN and CDR2 SVGIG (reference sequence). Between the trimmed V and J ends, which lost 3 bases and 7 bases, there was a span of 25 bases. In DNA form, the CDR3 reads TGTGCCTGGAGCTCCGGTGCCAACGGGAGGTTGCGCAATTCACCCCTCCACTTT. This encodes CAWSSGANGRLRNSPLHF.

The rearrangement joins TRBV6-6 to TRBJ2-7; D remains unclear. Germline V gene data show CDR1 as MNHNY and CDR2 as SVGAGI (reference sequence). This CDR3 contains 12 residues. Trimming pared 6 bases from V and 1 base from J, leaving 7 bases between. The CDR3 DNA follows: TGTGCCAGCAGCGACACATCCTACGAGCAGTACTTC. It translates to CASSDTSYEQYF.

V gene TRBV9 combines with J gene TRBJ1-2, with D uncertain. The germline V gene encodes CDR1 SGDLS and CDR2 YYNGEE. This CDR3 comprises 14 residues. V gave up 0 bases and J gave up 4 bases, with 10 bases separating them. The CDR3 DNA sequence: TGTGCCAGCAGCGTAGATCCGGAGGGCTATGGCTACACCTTC. It is translated as CASSVDPEGYGYTF.

J is TRBJ1-2 and V is TRBV9; D call uncertain. Germline assignment: CDR1 SGDLS and CDR2 YYNGEE. Trimming shortened V by 0 bases and J by 1 base, and 16 bases separated the two germline ends. CDR3 size: 17 residues. This chain's CDR3 is CASSVEKSTGINYGYTF. CDR3 DNA sequence: TGTGCCAGCAGCGTAGAGAAGAGCACGGGAATTAACTATGGCTACACCTTC.

This clone was detected only once. CDR3 nucleotide sequence: TGTGCCAGCAGTTACCTGGGGGACTATGGCTACACCTTC. It encodes CASSYLGDYGYTF. The gene calls are TRBV6-5 and TRBJ1-2, with D perhaps matching TRBD1 (5 bases). Germline V CDR1 and CDR2: MNHEY, SVGAGI. The CDR3 runs to 13 residues. Trimming stripped 2 bases from V and 3 bases from J, with 7 bases between.

The rearrangement uses TRBV5-8 and TRBJ1-4; possible D gene TRBD1, 5 bases. V was trimmed by 5 bases and J by 6 bases, leaving 20 bases between them. Germline V CDR1 and CDR2: SGHTS, YDEGEE. The CDR3 sequence is 16 residues long. The CDR3 region has the DNA TGTGCCAGCAGGTCTCGTCTTGCCGCGGGGCATGAAAAACTGTTTTTT. Translation gives CASRSRLAAGHEKLFF.

The J gene is TRBJ1-2, the V gene TRBV7-2; tentatively, D is TRBD1 (6 bases). The germline V gene has CDR1 SGHTA and CDR2 FQGNSA. CDR3 length: 14 amino acids. The V end lost 3 bases, the J end lost 1 base, and 9 bases lay between the germline ends. The CDR3: CASSFYRDNYGYTF. DNA of the CDR3: TGTGCCAGCAGCTTTTACAGGGATAACTATGGCTACACCTTC.

The gene calls are TRBV5-4 and TRBJ2-2; D may be TRBD1 (5 bases). The CDR3 spans 13 residues. Germline values: CDR1 SGHNT, CDR2 YYREEE (reference sequence). Trimming removed 1 base from V and 11 bases from J, with 12 bases in between. The CDR3: CASSLNTGRELFF. As DNA, the CDR3 is TGTGCCAGCAGCTTGAACACAGGCCGAGAGCTGTTTTTT.

The chain has TRBV5-1 and TRBJ1-1; no definite D call. CDR1 is SGHRS and CDR2 is YFSETQ in the germline V gene. CDR3 size: 13 residues. Trimming left V 0 bases short and J 1 base short, with 4 bases between. DNA of the CDR3: TGCGCCAGCAGCTTGGGCACGAACACTGAAGCTTTCTTT. It specifies CASSLGTNTEAFF.

V gene TRBV18 combines with J gene TRBJ2-1; 13 bases are shared with TRBD2. Losses at the gene ends were 2 bases for V and 5 bases for J; bases not matched to a gene: 9. Per germline, CDR1 KGHSH and CDR2 LQKENI. The CDR3 loop spans 18 amino acids. The CDR3 reads CASSPSGTSGMMDNEQFF. DNA of the CDR3: TGTGCCAGCTCACCATCCGGGACTAGCGGGATGATGGACAATGAGCAGTTCTTC.

The chain uses TRBV10-3 and TRBJ1-6, with D perhaps TRBD1 (5 bases). The ends were cut back, 10 bases at V and 0 bases at J, with 13 bases in the middle. This CDR3 has 15 amino acids. CDR1 and CDR2 (germline): ENHRY, SYGVKD. The CDR3 here is CATLGQLSYNSPLHF. The DNA for the CDR3 is TGTGCCACGTTGGGGCAGCTCTCCTATAATTCACCCCTCCACTTT.

V is TRBV7-2 and J is TRBJ2-3; D call uncertain. Germline CDR1 is SGHTA and CDR2 is FQGNSA. V lost 5 bases, J lost 1 base, and 13 bases lay in between. The CDR3 has 15 residues. This CDR3 reads CASSTRRGGTDTQYF. The CDR3, as DNA: TGTGCCAGCAGCACACGACGCGGTGGCACAGATACGCAGTATTTT. Full variable domain (missing parts from reference TRBV7-2 and TRBJ2-3): GAGVSQSPSNKVTEKGKDVELRCDPISGHTALYWYRQSLGQGLEFLIYFQGNSAPDKSGLPSDRFSAERTGGSVSTLTIQRTQQEDSAVYLCASSTRRGGTDTQYFGPGTRLTVL.

The V gene is TRBV4-1, the J gene TRBJ2-5, with TRBD1 matching 7 bases. After removal of 2 bases from V and 4 bases from J, the junction contained 4 bases not matched to a gene. Germline CDR1 reads MGHRA; CDR2 reads YSYEKL. This CDR3 is 14 amino acids long. The CDR3 protein is CASSQRGLVETQYF. The CDR3 DNA is TGCGCCAGCAGCCAAAGGGGGCTGGTAGAGACCCAGTACTTC.

The chain is built from TRBV7-2 and TRBJ2-6, with D perhaps matching TRBD2 (5 bases). In germline, CDR1 is SGHTA, CDR2 FQGNSA. The CDR3 totals 16 residues. Trimming took 1 base from V and 4 from J, leaving 11 bases between them. This CDR3 reads CASSLVAGTGANVLTF. The CDR3, as DNA: TGTGCCAGCAGCTTAGTGGCGGGCACAGGGGCCAACGTCCTGACTTTC.

The V gene is TRBV2, the J gene TRBJ1-2; D remains unclear. Trimming pared 1 base from V and 6 bases from J, leaving 18 bases between. Germline lookup yields CDR1 SNHLY and CDR2 FYNNEI. CDR3 length equals 16 residues. The CDR3 sequence is CASSEVGLAWKDGYTF. The DNA for the CDR3 is TGTGCCAGCAGTGAAGTGGGATTGGCCTGGAAAGATGGCTACACCTTC.

The chain joins TRBV7-2 to TRBJ2-6; D is perhaps TRBD1 (5 bases). This CDR3 region has 15 residues. Per germline, CDR1 SGHTA and CDR2 FQGNSA. The V end lost 4 bases, the J end lost 2 bases, and 9 bases lay between the germline ends. CDR3 sequence reads: CASSSGIPGANVLTF. CDR3 in DNA: TGTGCCAGCAGCTCAGGGATCCCTGGGGCCAACGTCCTGACTTTC.

The gene calls are TRBV5-1 and TRBJ2-1; the D is unclear. From germline, CDR1 is SGHRS and CDR2 YFSETQ. The germline V and J ends were trimmed by 7 bases and 8 bases, with 19 bases remaining between them. The CDR3 runs to 14 residues. The CDR3 is CASRPAFFRDEQFF. The CDR3 nucleotides read TGCGCCAGCCGTCCCGCCTTTTTTCGGGATGAGCAGTTCTTC.